Listed below are T cell receptor beta chains from one sample, sequenced in a study of CD8 T cells in ankylosing spondylitis. Each CDR3 protein is one row after TCRdb ran MiXCR on the 5' RACE reads. The sample has about 240,000 distinct CDR3 sequences; about 10% are singletons. The source material was blood, either unsorted or a sorted T cell fraction (not recorded which). These receptors were collected from a male donor with ankylosing spondylitis or in good health (not recorded which). Each CDR3 is given with its conserved first and last residue. Fields, in order: D gene, V gene, J gene, clone size, CDR3 protein, CDR3 DNA. The D gene is left open where the match is weak. Rows may omit the clone size; those that give it use once, few, many or a size class.

TRBD1	TRBV2	TRBJ1-2	few	CASSFLGTGNYGYTF	TGTGCCAGCAGCTTCTTAGGGACAGGGAACTATGGCTACACCTTC
NA	TRBV7-9	TRBJ2-3	few	CASRSGGDTQYF	TGTGCCAGCAGATCCGGAGGGGATACGCAGTATTTT
NA	TRBV10-3	TRBJ2-3	few	CAISEESPRTDTQYF	TGTGCCATCAGTGAGGAGTCGCCTCGTACAGATACGCAGTATTTT
NA	TRBV5-1	TRBJ1-2	many	CASSFNQGFNGYTF	TGCGCCAGCAGCTTTAACCAGGGTTTTAATGGCTACACCTTC
NA	TRBV5-1	TRBJ1-1	many	CASSSQGRSFF	TGCGCCAGCAGCAGTCAGGGAAGGTCGTTCTTT
NA	TRBV2	TRBJ1-1	many	CASSNTNTEAFF	TGTGCCAGCAGTAATACTAACACTGAAGCTTTCTTT
TRBD2	TRBV5-5	TRBJ2-1	NA	CASSLSGGTHNEQFF	TGTGCCAGCAGCTTGTCGGGAGGAACCCACAATGAGCAGTTCTTC
NA	TRBV20-1	TRBJ2-1	many	CSALVGVGYNEQFF	TGCAGTGCCCTAGTGGGAGTGGGATACAATGAGCAGTTCTTC
NA	TRBV6-1	TRBJ1-5	NA	CASSEFVSADNQPQHF	TGTGCCAGCAGTGAATTTGTGTCAGCGGACAATCAGCCCCAGCATTTT
TRBD1	TRBV6-2/TRBV6-3	TRBJ2-7	NA	CASSYWTLTGHYEQYF	TGTGCCAGCAGTTACTGGACATTGACAGGGCACTACGAGCAGTACTTC
TRBD1	TRBV5-1	TRBJ2-1	many	CASSLTQGVNEQFF	TGCGCCAGCAGCTTGACACAGGGGGTTAATGAGCAGTTCTTC
NA	TRBV5-4	TRBJ1-2	NA	CASSLEPLDYGYTF	TGTGCCAGCAGCTTGGAGCCCTTGGACTATGGCTACACCTTC
NA	TRBV15	TRBJ1-1	NA	CATSRDIWGVTEAFF	TGTGCCACCAGCAGAGATATTTGGGGGGTCACTGAAGCTTTCTTT
NA	TRBV29-1	TRBJ2-5	few	CSVAEGGEETQYF	TGCAGCGTTGCTGAGGGAGGAGAAGAGACCCAGTACTTC
NA	TRBV5-1	TRBJ2-1	few	CASSRRDGSSYNEQFF	TGCGCCAGCAGCCGAAGGGACGGGAGCTCCTACAATGAGCAGTTCTTC
TRBD2	TRBV24-1	TRBJ2-5	NA	CATSDPSGAQETQYF	TGTGCCACCAGTGACCCAAGCGGGGCTCAAGAGACCCAGTACTTC
NA	TRBV9	TRBJ2-7	many	CASTVSKWSYRDTFTYEQYF	TGTGCCAGCACCGTATCAAAATGGTCCTACCGGGACACCTTCACCTACGAGCAGTACTTC
NA	TRBV7-2	TRBJ1-5	many	CASSPTAAGNQPQHF	TGTGCCAGCAGCCCGACAGCGGCGGGCAATCAGCCCCAGCATTTT
NA	TRBV11-3	TRBJ2-3	few	CASSARRDTQYF	TGTGCCAGCAGCGCTCGGAGAGATACGCAGTATTTT
NA	TRBV5-4	TRBJ2-1	NA	CASGPGGTNNEQFF	TGTGCCAGCGGGCCTGGGGGAACAAACAATGAGCAGTTCTTC
NA	TRBV7-8	TRBJ1-5	many	CASSLAGPHDPQHF	TGTGCCAGCAGCTTAGCTGGGCCGCATGACCCCCAGCATTTT
NA	TRBV12-3/TRBV12-4	TRBJ2-2	few	CASSPSLGSGELFF	TGTGCCAGCAGCCCCTCCTTGGGTTCCGGGGAGCTGTTTTTT
TRBD1	TRBV2	TRBJ2-7	NA	CASSLGTGSRYEQYF	TGTGCCAGCAGCCTCGGGACAGGTTCTCGCTACGAGCAGTACTTC
TRBD1	TRBV5-5	TRBJ2-2	NA	CASSRTGRVDGELFF	TGTGCCAGCAGCCGGACAGGGCGGGTAGACGGGGAGCTGTTTTTT
TRBD2	TRBV7-8	TRBJ2-1	NA	CASSLNERAGVGAFQQFF	TGTGCCAGCAGCTTGAATGAAAGAGCGGGAGTGGGGGCCTTCCAGCAGTTCTTC
NA	TRBV24-1	TRBJ2-1	few	CATSDGGRDEQFF	TGTGCCACCAGTGATGGGGGTCGGGATGAGCAGTTCTTC
NA	TRBV6-5	TRBJ1-5	many	CASSYSAGGNQPQHF	TGTGCCAGCAGTTACTCTGCAGGGGGCAATCAGCCCCAGCATTTT
TRBD2	TRBV20-1	TRBJ2-2	many	CSAGLAGNKNTGELFF	TGCAGTGCTGGACTAGCGGGTAATAAGAACACCGGGGAGCTGTTTTTT
NA	TRBV3-1	TRBJ1-6	many	CASSQARTYYTLHF	TGTGCCAGCAGCCAAGCACGGACCTACTACACCCTCCACTTT
NA	TRBV9	TRBJ2-4	many	CASSVGGAGNIQYF	TGTGCCAGCAGCGTAGGGGGGGCTGGAAACATTCAGTACTTC
NA	TRBV7-2	TRBJ2-7	NA	CASSLEQGTAYEQYF	TGTGCCAGCAGCTTAGAGCAGGGTACGGCCTACGAGCAGTACTTC
NA	TRBV20-1	TRBJ2-3	many	CSASKDTDTQYF	TGCAGTGCTAGTAAGGACACAGATACGCAGTATTTT
NA	TRBV18	TRBJ1-5	few	CASSPQGVGNQPQHF	TGTGCCAGCTCACCACAGGGGGTCGGCAATCAGCCCCAGCATTTT
NA	TRBV10-3	TRBJ2-7	NA	CAISGVPGTIEAEQYF	TGTGCCATCAGTGGAGTTCCCGGGACAATAGAGGCCGAGCAGTACTTC
NA	TRBV7-9	TRBJ1-2	NA	CASRAEGIYGYTF	TGTGCCAGCAGGGCCGAGGGAATCTATGGCTACACCTTC
NA	TRBV20-1	TRBJ1-4	few	CSADRPGGEKLFF	TGCAGTGCCGACCGACCTGGGGGTGAAAAACTGTTTTTT
NA	TRBV9	TRBJ2-4	many	CASSTGQPKAKNIQYF	TGTGCCAGCAGCACCGGACAGCCGAAAGCCAAAAACATTCAGTACTTC
TRBD2	TRBV5-1	TRBJ2-1	few	CASSEGLVEGEQFF	TGCGCCAGCAGCGAGGGACTAGTGGAGGGTGAGCAGTTCTTC
NA	TRBV9	TRBJ1-6	NA	CASSRRESSYNSPLHF	TGTGCCAGCAGCCGTCGGGAGAGCTCCTATAATTCACCCCTCCACTTT
TRBD2	TRBV7-2	TRBJ2-2	few	CASSFRTSGGAGELFF	TGTGCCAGCAGCTTCCGGACTAGCGGGGGGGCCGGGGAGCTGTTTTTT
NA	TRBV11-2	TRBJ1-3	few	CASSLPDEEVGHTIYF	TGTGCCAGCAGCCTGCCCGACGAAGAGGTGGGGCACACCATATATTTT
TRBD2	TRBV20-1	TRBJ2-3	many	CSAKAAGALATQYF	TGCAGTGCTAAGGCGGCGGGAGCGCTTGCTACGCAGTATTTT
TRBD1	TRBV20-1	TRBJ2-7	few	CSARRQGADEQYF	TGCAGTGCTAGAAGGCAGGGGGCGGACGAGCAGTACTTC
NA	TRBV5-6	TRBJ1-6	many	CASSTLRTLNSPLHF	TGTGCCAGCAGCACGCTGAGGACCCTTAATTCACCCCTCCACTTT
TRBD2	TRBV9	TRBJ2-3	many	CASSVAGTSGSTDTQYF	TGTGCCAGCAGCGTAGCAGGGACTAGCGGGAGCACAGATACGCAGTATTTT
NA	TRBV5-1	TRBJ2-2	many	CASNPRRGQGSGELFF	TGCGCCAGCAACCCGCGCCGGGGTCAGGGGTCCGGGGAGCTGTTTTTT
NA	TRBV6-1	TRBJ2-1	many	CASSVWRTEKSNEQFF	TGTGCCAGCAGTGTATGGAGAACGGAAAAGAGCAATGAGCAGTTCTTC
NA	TRBV7-6	TRBJ2-5	few	CASSPRGQGGETQYF	TGTGCCAGCAGCCCCCGTGGGCAGGGAGGCGAGACCCAGTACTTC
TRBD1	TRBV20-1	TRBJ1-1	many	CSARSEDRETEAFF	TGCAGTGCTAGATCCGAAGACAGGGAAACTGAAGCTTTCTTT
TRBD1	TRBV4-2	TRBJ2-7	NA	CASSQSSGQGAHEQYF	TGTGCCAGCAGCCAGTCCTCCGGGCAGGGGGCTCATGAGCAGTACTTC
NA	TRBV28	TRBJ1-4	many	CASSLGSVEKLFF	TGTGCCAGCAGTTTGGGCTCAGTCGAAAAACTGTTTTTT
NA	TRBV20-1	TRBJ1-1	many	CSARQGRNTEAFF	TGCAGTGCTAGGCAGGGTCGGAACACTGAAGCTTTCTTT
NA	TRBV5-1	TRBJ1-3	many	CASRPGSGNSGNTIYF	TGCGCCAGCAGACCCGGATCGGGTAACTCTGGAAACACCATATATTTT
NA	TRBV12-3/TRBV12-4	TRBJ2-5	many	CATSAFQETQYF	TGTGCCACGTCAGCCTTCCAAGAGACCCAGTACTTC
TRBD2	TRBV7-9	TRBJ2-3	NA	CASRVAGRTDTQYF	TGTGCCAGCAGGGTAGCGGGTCGCACAGATACGCAGTATTTT